The 7 T cell receptor beta chains below were found in one sample sequenced in a study of blood T cell repertoires in COVID-19. Measured with immunoSEQ multiplex PCR; TCRdb has only the in-frame clones, and not every one. The sample consists of 75,000 to 100,000 clones, about 85% of them appearing once. Sequenced material: peripheral blood. These receptors originate from a man between 65 and 85 years old with acute or convalescent COVID-19.

This clone was seen once. At one end, the junction sequence differs from germline, possibly due to a read error. Other DNA sequences in this specimen translate into the identical CDR3. V usage is TRBV7-7 and J usage is TRBJ1-5, with TRBD1 identical over 7 bases. In germline, CDR1 is SSHAT, CDR2 FNYEAQ (reference sequence). The CDR3 spans 13 residues. CDR3 sequence: CASSLDRDQPQHF. The CDR3 nucleotides read TGTGCTAGCAGCTTAGACAGGGATCAGCCCCAGCATTTT.

The chain joins TRBV5-5 to TRBJ2-7; TRBD2 is a possible D gene (5 bases). V was clipped by 2 bases and J by 6 bases, with 12 bases between them. The CDR3 is 13 amino acids. The germline CDR1 and CDR2 sequences are SGHKS and YYEKEE (reference sequence). CDR3 protein: CASSFGETGEQYV. The CDR3 bases are TGTGCCAGCAGCTTTGGGGAGACGGGCGAGCAGTACGTC.

V usage is TRBV4-1 and J usage is TRBJ2-3; D ambiguous. Germline V gene lookup returns CDR1 MGHRA and CDR2 YSYEKL. V shed 0 bases and J shed 5 bases, with 9 bases lying between them. This CDR3 has 14 amino acids. The CDR3 region is CASSQDTALDTQYF. CDR3 nucleotides: TGCGCCAGCAGCCAAGACACAGCTCTAGATACGCAGTATTTT.

The CDR3 is CASSRDRTSYEQYF. The CDR3, as DNA: TGTGCCAGCAGCCGGGACAGGACCAGCTACGAGCAGTACTTC. The chain employs TRBV6-5 and TRBJ2-7, with TRBD1 matching over 8 bases. Per the germline V gene, CDR1 is MNHEY and CDR2 is SVGAGI. The CDR3 extends over 14 amino acids. V shed 6 bases, J shed 3 bases, and the junction held 7 bases outside the gene matches.

This clone has only one observation. The V and J genes are TRBV27 and TRBJ2-3, with TRBD2 matching over 11 bases. The CDR3 is 17 residues long. Germline V lookup: CDR1 MNHEY, CDR2 SMNVEV (reference sequence). J lost 3 bases, V lost 3 bases, and 8 bases had no gene match. Here the CDR3 DNA reads TGTGCCAGCAGTTTCGTTGGACTAGCGGGTGCGACAGATACGCAGTATTTT. Residues: CASSFVGLAGATDTQYF.

This clone was seen a handful of times. The V gene is TRBV21-1, the J gene TRBJ1-4; the D call in the table, TRBD1, was not verified against the DNA. TRBV21-1 is tagged as a pseudogene. This CDR3 is built from 14 residues. The CDR3 bases are TGTGCCAGCAGCCAGGGACAGATAAATGAAAAACTGTTTTTT. Amino acid sequence: CASSQGQINEKLFF.

V and J are TRBV6-6 and TRBJ2-7; tentatively, D is TRBD2 (5 bases). V lost 5 bases and J lost 3, with 20 bases in between. The CDR3 runs 16 residues. CDR1 is MNHNY and CDR2 is SVGAGI in the germline V gene (reference sequence). CDR3 DNA: TGTGCCAGCAGTCCGAACGGACGGAGGAACTTCTACGAGCAGTACTTC. Translated: CASSPNGRRNFYEQYF.